The sequence of this T cell receptor (beta chain) was determined in a study of blood T cell repertoires in COVID-19. Study at large: Sources were T cells, B-cell-depleted T cells, or PBMCs; the material itself was cDNA or gDNA.

Original processing notes: It was from reference gene primer amplification that nucleated cell counts were estimated. Here immunoSEQ multiplex PCR was the method, and the copy in TCRdb shows in-frame clones only, minus some. V, J and clone size are those of that table, while D and trimming were read from the DNA. The sample records nearly 110,000 clones, roughly 83% being singletons. Trimming removed 5 bases at V and 4 bases at J, with 24 bases between. CDR1 is SGHDT, CDR2 YYEEEE, per germline. The CDR3 totals 17 residues. The chain carries TRBV5-6 and TRBJ1-1, with a possible D match to TRBD1 (6 bases). The source of this sequence is a human donor in a cohort sampled during active COVID-19. Sequenced: peripheral blood. Here the CDR3 DNA reads TGTGCCAGCAGTTTTCGGGGACACTCAGTTTGGTCCACTGAAGCTTTCTTT. The encoded protein is CASSFRGHSVWSTEAFF.